This T cell receptor (beta chain) was recorded in a study of vaccination and CD4 T cells after COVID-19. Study details: Following dose two, a median about 71 days (range 14 to 241) passed before post-vaccine samples were taken. Cells were stimulated with overlapping spike peptides from SARS-CoV-2, HCoV-NL63, HCoV-OC43 and HCoV-229E.

Sequencing of cultured CD4+ T cell DNA used the Oncomine TCR Beta short-read assay. From the PCR reads, TCRdb called clonotypes with MiXCR, one entry per CDR3 protein. Here the sample spans about 25,000 distinct CDR3 sequences, about 46% being singletons. Described treatment: roughly ten-day PBMC culture with coronavirus spike peptide pools or control peptides (ViraFEST assay). This clonotype appeared a few times. What it binds is not known. With V trimmed by 0 bases and J by 4 bases, 7 bases remained unmatched. The CDR3 covers 16 residues. Germline V gives CDR1 KGHSH, CDR2 LQKENI. The chain couples TRBV18 to TRBJ2-5; 8 positions match TRBD1. Specimen: CD4+ T cells from blood, cultured in vitro. The sequence was collected from a human donor who had recovered from COVID-19. This CDR3 is CASSPPGQGIGETQYF. The CDR3 nucleotides read TGTGCCAGCTCACCACCCGGACAGGGTATCGGAGAGACCCAGTACTTC.